A single T cell receptor beta chain is shown here with its context. Time point given: after dendritic cell vaccination, including at tumor progression/relapse. The sample comes from a study of glioma-infiltrating T cells after dendritic cell vaccination. Primers: 60 V beta forward and 13 J beta reverse. Method: immunoSEQ multiplex PCR; TCRdb's copy keeps in-frame clones and lacks some. This sample yields fewer than 11,000 clones, of which roughly four fifths are seen a single time; roughly two fifths belongs to the top ten. The germline gives CDR1 MNHNS, CDR2 SASEGT. The CDR3 spans 15 residues. The V and J ends lost 6 bases and 0 bases respectively, with 12 bases between them.

The source material was blood, sampled after dendritic cell vaccination. J is TRBJ2-4 and V is TRBV6-1; D unresolved. The clonotype originates from a human donor with glioblastoma. Written as DNA, the CDR3 is TGTGCCAGCAGGGCTAGACGATTAGCCAAAAACATTCAGTACTTC. This sequence encodes CASRARRLAKNIQYF.